The entry below gives a single T cell receptor (beta chain) sequence along with its context. Its target antigen remains unknown. No base-level quality is on record; no much larger clone is a single base apart. TCRbeta CDR3 regions were amplified from genomic DNA using the immunoSEQ Assay, a bias-controlled multiplex PCR. The authors' analysis ran thus. Nucleated cell counts per sample were estimated from amplification of reference gene primers within the assay. To quantify the absolute abundance of each unique TCRbeta CDR3 rearrangement, sequence reads were collapsed and filtered. For each sample, productive Simpson clonality was calculated by taking the square root of Simpson's diversity index across productive rearrangements. Drawn from immuneACCESS, this table holds only the in-frame rearrangements with V and J called that TCRdb kept. Clones are partly lost; checked studies trace under half to an unresolved V gene and leave the rest unexplained. That table gives V, J and clone size, and the DNA gave D and trimming. This sample holds about 300,000 clones; just over 85% were observed only once. The ten largest clones add up to about 10% of the sample.

In the prospective study, participants were roughly 18 to 95 years old, resided in about 25 geographic areas of the United States, and were enrolled through a virtual design. In the prospective study, participants were assigned to cohorts based on the clinical history participants reported in a screening survey and a study questionnaire. Recovered participants in ImmuneRACE Cohort 3 were defined by two consecutive negative NP/OP PCR tests, clearance by a healthcare professional, or resolution of symptoms. Each participant in the prospective study had whole blood, serum and a nasopharyngeal or oropharyngeal swab collected by mobile phlebotomists. Over a roughly 2-month period, participants in the prospective study had the option of providing additional blood draws and questionnaires. Blood samples from the prospective study were shipped frozen or at room temperature prior to DNA extraction. This specimen comes from a study of blood T cell repertoires in COVID-19 (dated by TCRdb to 2018 to 2021). Regarding the complete study: The collaborator samples originated in the United States, Italy and Spain and spanned the acute and convalescent phases of COVID-19. Nearly every sample came with metadata listing a de-identified subject ID, COVID-19 status, age in years and sex. The material from the prospective study consisted of cDNA or gDNA derived from T cells, B-cell-depleted T cells, or PBMCs. Deeply sampled blood TCRbeta repertoires from subjects exposed to, actively infected with, or recovered from COVID-19 were included in the dataset. Samples came from the ongoing ImmuneRACE study (first 160 participants) plus 1,254 subjects from 6 global collaborators. A freely available public database, intended as a resource for researchers studying the immune response to SARS-CoV-2, is where the repertoires were released. Where HLA class I and class II types were available, the types were taken from metadata supplied by the sample provider, not from assay-based typing. Study-level results and caveats: Clinical and demographic metadata were provided uncurated, with the amount varying by source and participant.

Taken from the germline V gene, the CDR1 and CDR2 loops are SNHLY and FYNNEI. The CDR3 has 15 amino acids, counting the end cysteine and phenylalanine. The entry retains the CDR3 DNA only, 45 bases that are in frame from base 1. V is shortened by 4 bases, J by 4 bases, and the region joining them spans 13 bases. The rearrangement joined TRBV2 to TRBJ2-2; no D gene call is confident. The source is a woman aged 18-30 years who had recovered from COVID-19. The sample comprised PBMCs or T cells enriched from blood (not recorded which). The nucleotide sequence reads TGTGCCAGCAGTGTTGGGCAGCAGACCACCGGGGAGCTGTTTTTT. Its protein product is CASSVGQQTTGELFF. The reference TRBV2 and TRBJ2-2 proteins fill in what lies around the CDR3, so the full variable domain reads EPEVTQTPSHQVTQMGQEVILRCVPISNHLYFYWYRQILGQKVEFLVSFYNNEISEKSEIFDDQFSVERPDGSNFTLKIRSTKLEDSAMYFCASSVGQQTTGELFFGEGSRLTVL.